One T cell receptor beta chain is described in this entry. Data came from immunoSEQ multiplex PCR; TCRdb stores just in-frame clones and leaves some out. In the table there are approximately 70,000 clones, 92% of which are singletons. The data are from a study of T cell changes during pregnancy in multiple sclerosis. Germline V CDR1 and CDR2: SGHAT, FQNNGV. The CDR3 loop spans 12 amino acids. Trimming shortened V by 0 bases and J by 8 bases, and 5 bases separated the two germline ends. Sequencing was performed on peripheral blood, taken in the second trimester of pregnancy. This chain uses TRBV11-2 with TRBJ2-1, with D unclear. This sequence was found in a female donor in good health, enrolled as a control in a pregnancy study. The CDR3 protein is CASSLDLYEQFF. The CDR3, as DNA: TGTGCCAGCAGCTTAGATCTATATGAGCAGTTCTTC.